This note documents a single TCR beta chain sequence. The data belong to a study of blood T cell repertoires in COVID-19. Measured with immunoSEQ multiplex PCR; TCRdb has only the in-frame clones, and not every one. The table includes approximately 200,000 clones, about 90% detected once. V gave up 3 bases and J gave up 4 bases, with 9 bases separating them. The CDR3 is 13 residues long. The chain employs TRBV12-3 or TRBV12-4 and TRBJ1-1, with unresolved D. This TCR was recovered from a man younger than 40 with COVID-19, enrolled during active disease. Sequenced: peripheral blood. In DNA, the CDR3 is TGTGCCAGCAGTTTTGCGGTTTCCACTGAAGCTTTCTTT. This encodes CASSFAVSTEAFF.